The clone carrying this T cell receptor (beta chain) has at least ten counts. Building the TCR beta libraries relied on iRepertoire HTBI primers, and CDR3 regions underwent Arm-PCR. TCRdb used MiXCR to reprocess the multiplex PCR reads, holding one entry per CDR3 protein. The sample comprises roughly 420,000 distinct CDR3 sequences, 16% of which are singletons, and roughly 23% rests with the top ten. Documented time point: newly diagnosed GD, antithyroid drugs for less than 3 months. Researchers made the TCR library from RNA that was extracted from PBMCs. This specimen comes from a study of regulatory T cells in long-lasting Graves disease. This sample was shared with a second study, whose subject was T cells in Graves' hyperthyroidism and ophthalmopathy.

The material sequenced was peripheral blood mononuclear cells (PBMCs), taken at new diagnosis, from a patient treated with antithyroid drugs. The clonotype was recovered from a woman aged 18-29 years with Graves disease.

This chain's CDR3 is CASSYSTSGPISYNEQFF. In DNA form, the CDR3 reads TGTGCCAGCAGTTACTCTACTAGCGGGCCTATCTCCTACAATGAGCAGTTCTTC. The rearrangement links TRBV6-5 to TRBJ2-1; the match to TRBD2 covers 9 bases. V shed 0 bases, J shed 0 bases, and the junction held 6 bases outside the gene matches. Germline V gene lookup returns CDR1 MNHEY and CDR2 SVGAGI. This CDR3 is 18 amino acids long.